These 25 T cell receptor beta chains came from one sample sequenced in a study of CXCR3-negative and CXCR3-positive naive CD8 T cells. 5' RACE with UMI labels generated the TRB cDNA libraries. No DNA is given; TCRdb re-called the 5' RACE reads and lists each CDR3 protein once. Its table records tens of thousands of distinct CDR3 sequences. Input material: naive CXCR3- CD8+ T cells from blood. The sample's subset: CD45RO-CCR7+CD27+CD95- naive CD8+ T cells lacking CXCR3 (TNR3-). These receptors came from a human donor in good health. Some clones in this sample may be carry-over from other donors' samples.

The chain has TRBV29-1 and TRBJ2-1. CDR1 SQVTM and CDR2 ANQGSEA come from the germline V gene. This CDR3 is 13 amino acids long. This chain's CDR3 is CSVKMSSYNEQFF.

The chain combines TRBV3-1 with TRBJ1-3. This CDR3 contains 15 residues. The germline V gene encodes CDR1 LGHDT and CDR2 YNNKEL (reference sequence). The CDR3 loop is CASSQELSSGNTIYF.

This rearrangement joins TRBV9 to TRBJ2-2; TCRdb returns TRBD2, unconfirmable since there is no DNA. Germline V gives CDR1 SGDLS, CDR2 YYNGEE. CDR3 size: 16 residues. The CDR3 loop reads CASSVEAGVEAGELFF.

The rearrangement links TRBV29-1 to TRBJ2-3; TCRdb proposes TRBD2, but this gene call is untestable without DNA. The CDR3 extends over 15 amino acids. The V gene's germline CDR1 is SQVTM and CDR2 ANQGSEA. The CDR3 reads CSVVTLADSTDTQYF.

Here the CDR3 reads CASSLTDYGYTF. V is TRBV7-9 and J is TRBJ1-2. CDR1 is SEHNR and CDR2 is FQNEAQ in the germline V gene (reference sequence). The CDR3 loop spans 12 amino acids.

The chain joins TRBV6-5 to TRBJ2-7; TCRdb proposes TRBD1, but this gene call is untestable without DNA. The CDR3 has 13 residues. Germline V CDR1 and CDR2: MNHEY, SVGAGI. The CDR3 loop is CASSRFGDHEQYF.

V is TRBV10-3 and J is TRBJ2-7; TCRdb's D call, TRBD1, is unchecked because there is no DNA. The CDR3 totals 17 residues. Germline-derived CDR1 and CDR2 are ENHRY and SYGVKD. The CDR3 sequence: CAISESTRGRTTYEQYF.

Here the CDR3 reads CASSRRDRGAKNIQYF. This chain connects TRBV9 to TRBJ2-4; TCRdb returns TRBD1, unconfirmable since there is no DNA. The CDR3 covers 16 residues. In germline, CDR1 is SGDLS, CDR2 YYNGEE.

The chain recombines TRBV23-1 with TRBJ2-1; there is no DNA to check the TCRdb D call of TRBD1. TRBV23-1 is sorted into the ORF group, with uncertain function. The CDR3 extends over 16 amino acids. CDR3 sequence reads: CASSQPGTGADNEQFF.

This chain's CDR3 is CASSILAGGTYNEQFF. The chain uses TRBV7-2 and TRBJ2-1; TCRdb indicates TRBD2, and absent DNA this call remains unverified. This CDR3 has 16 residues. The germline CDR1 and CDR2 sequences are SGHTA and FQGNSA.

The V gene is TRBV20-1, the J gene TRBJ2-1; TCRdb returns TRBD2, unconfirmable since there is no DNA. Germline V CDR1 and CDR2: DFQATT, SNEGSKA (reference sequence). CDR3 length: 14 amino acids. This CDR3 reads CSARGPVHDNEQFF.

This CDR3 is CSGSGGPDYNEQFF. V and J are TRBV20-1 and TRBJ2-1; the D gene TCRdb calls, TRBD2, cannot be checked with no DNA. The CDR3 spans 14 residues. Germline assignment: CDR1 DFQATT and CDR2 SNEGSKA (reference sequence).

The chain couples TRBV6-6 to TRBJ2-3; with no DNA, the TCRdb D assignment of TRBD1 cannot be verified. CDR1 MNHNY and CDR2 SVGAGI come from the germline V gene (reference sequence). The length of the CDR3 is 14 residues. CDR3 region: CASSPDRGPDTQYF.

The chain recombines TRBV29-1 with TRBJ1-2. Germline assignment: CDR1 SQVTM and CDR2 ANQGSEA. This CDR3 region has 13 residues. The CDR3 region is CSVDWGRTMGYTF.

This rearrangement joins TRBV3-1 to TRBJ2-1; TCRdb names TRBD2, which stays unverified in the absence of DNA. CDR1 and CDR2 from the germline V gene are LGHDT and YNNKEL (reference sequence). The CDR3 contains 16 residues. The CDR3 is CASSQEFRGRANEQFF.

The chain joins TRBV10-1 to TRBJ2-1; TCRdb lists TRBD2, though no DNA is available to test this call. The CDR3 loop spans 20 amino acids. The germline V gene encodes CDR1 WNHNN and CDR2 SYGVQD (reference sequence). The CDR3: CASSGGLAGVYFSSYNEQFF.

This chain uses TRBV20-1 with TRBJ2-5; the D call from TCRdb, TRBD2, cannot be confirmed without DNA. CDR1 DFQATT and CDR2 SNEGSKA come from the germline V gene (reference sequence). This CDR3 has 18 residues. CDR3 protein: CSASRWASGDFRQETQYF.

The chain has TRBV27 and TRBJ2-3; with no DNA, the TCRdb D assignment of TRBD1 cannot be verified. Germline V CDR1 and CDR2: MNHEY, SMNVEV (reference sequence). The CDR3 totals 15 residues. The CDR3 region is CASGTGGGNTDTQYF.

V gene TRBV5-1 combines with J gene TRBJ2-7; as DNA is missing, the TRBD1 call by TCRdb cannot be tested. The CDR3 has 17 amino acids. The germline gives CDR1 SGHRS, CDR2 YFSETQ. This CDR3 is CASSFGQRQGSLYEQYF.

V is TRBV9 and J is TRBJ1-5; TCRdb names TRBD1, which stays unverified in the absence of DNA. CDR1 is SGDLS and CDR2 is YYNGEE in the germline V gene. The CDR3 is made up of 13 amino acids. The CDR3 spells CASSEGGGQPQHF.

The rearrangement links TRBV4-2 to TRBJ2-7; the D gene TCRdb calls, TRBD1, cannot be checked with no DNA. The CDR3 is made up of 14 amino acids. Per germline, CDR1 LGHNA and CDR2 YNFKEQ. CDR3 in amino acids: CASSLHRGPYEQYF.

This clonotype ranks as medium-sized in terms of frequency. The CDR3 here is CASSQGLGRTGITEQYF. The chain uses TRBV14 and TRBJ2-7; TCRdb's assignment of TRBD1 cannot be checked, as there is no DNA. This CDR3 is built from 17 residues. Per the germline V gene, CDR1 is SGHDN and CDR2 is FVKESK.

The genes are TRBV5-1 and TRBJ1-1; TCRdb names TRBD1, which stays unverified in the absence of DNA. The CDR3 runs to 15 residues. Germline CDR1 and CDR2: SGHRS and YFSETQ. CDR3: CASSSRGGANTEAFF.

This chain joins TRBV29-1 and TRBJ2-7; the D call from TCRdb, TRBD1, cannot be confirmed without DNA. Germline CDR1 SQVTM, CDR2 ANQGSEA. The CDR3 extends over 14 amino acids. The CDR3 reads CSVERRGSTYEQYF.

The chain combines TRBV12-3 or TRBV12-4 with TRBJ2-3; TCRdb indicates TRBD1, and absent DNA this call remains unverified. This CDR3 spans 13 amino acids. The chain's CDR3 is CASSLAPGSTQYF.